Here is one T cell receptor beta chain with its context. The antigen remains undetermined. They isolated at least 6 million PBMCs from each sample. A second about 6 to 11 cycle PCR used barcoded and J-beta primers. TCRdb processed the 5' RACE reads anew with MiXCR; each CDR3 protein has one entry. There are about 1.5 million distinct CDR3 sequences in the sample; approximately 43% occur only once, and about 3.8% lies in the top ten. The data belong to a study of blood T cells in healthy people across ages. Study-level points and caveats: Donor CMV status was unknown, possibly confounding expanded clonotype changes.

The CDR3 is 16 amino acids. CDR1 is DFQATT, CDR2 SNEGSKA, per germline (reference sequence). The ends were cut back, 3 bases at V and 1 base at J, with 15 bases in the middle. The chain links TRBV20-1 to TRBJ2-2; TRBD2 is a possible D gene (5 bases). Material for sequencing was blood. The receptor's source is a woman under 30 in good health. In nucleotides, the CDR3 is TGCAGTGCTAGGGCTAACGTCGGACTGAACACCGGGGAGCTGTTTTTT. This codes for CSARANVGLNTGELFF.